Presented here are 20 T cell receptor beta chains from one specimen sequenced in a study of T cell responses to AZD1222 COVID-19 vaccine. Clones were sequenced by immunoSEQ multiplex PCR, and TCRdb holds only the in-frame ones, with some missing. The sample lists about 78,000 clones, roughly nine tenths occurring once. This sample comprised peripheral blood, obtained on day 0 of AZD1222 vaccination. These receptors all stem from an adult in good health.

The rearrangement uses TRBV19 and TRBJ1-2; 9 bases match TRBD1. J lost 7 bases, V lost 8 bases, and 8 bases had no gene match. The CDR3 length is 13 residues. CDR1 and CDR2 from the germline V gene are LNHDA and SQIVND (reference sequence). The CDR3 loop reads CASRSGTGFGYTF. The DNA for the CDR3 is TGTGCCAGTCGCAGCGGGACAGGGTTTGGCTACACCTTC.

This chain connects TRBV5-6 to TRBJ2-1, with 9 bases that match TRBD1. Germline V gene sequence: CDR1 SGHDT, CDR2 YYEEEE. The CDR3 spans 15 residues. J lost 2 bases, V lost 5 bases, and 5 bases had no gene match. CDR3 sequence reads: CASSWTGETYNEQFF. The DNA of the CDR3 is TGTGCCAGCAGTTGGACAGGGGAGACCTACAATGAGCAGTTCTTC. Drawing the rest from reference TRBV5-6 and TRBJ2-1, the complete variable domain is DAGVTQSPTHLIKTRGQQVTLRCSPKSGHDTVSWYQQALGQGPQFIFQYYEEEERQRGNFPDRFSGHQFPNYSSELNVNALLLGDSALYLCASSWTGETYNEQFFGPGTRLTVL.

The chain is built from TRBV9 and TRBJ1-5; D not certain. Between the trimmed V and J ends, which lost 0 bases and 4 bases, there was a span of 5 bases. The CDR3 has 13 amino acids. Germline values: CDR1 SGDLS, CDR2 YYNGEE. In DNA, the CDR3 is TGTGCCAGCAGCGTAGGAGAGAATCAGCCCCAGCATTTT. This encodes CASSVGENQPQHF.

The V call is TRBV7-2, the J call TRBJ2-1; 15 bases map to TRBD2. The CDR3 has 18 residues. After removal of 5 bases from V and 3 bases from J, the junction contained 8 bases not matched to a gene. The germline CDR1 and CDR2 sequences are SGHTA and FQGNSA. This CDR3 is CASSRGTSGRILYNEQFF. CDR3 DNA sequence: TGTGCCAGCAGCCGTGGGACTAGCGGGAGGATACTCTACAATGAGCAGTTCTTC.

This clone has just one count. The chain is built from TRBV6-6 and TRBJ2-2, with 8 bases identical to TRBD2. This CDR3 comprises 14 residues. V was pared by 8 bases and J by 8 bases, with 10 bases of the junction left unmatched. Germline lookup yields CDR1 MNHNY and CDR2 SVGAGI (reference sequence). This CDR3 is CASLTSGPRGELFF. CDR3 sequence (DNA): TGTGCCAGCCTAACTAGCGGTCCCAGGGGGGAGCTGTTTTTT.

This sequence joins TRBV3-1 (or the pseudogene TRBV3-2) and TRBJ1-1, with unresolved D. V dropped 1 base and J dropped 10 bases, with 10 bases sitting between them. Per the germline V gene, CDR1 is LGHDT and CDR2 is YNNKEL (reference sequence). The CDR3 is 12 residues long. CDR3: CASSQGLFRAFF. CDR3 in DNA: TGTGCCAGCAGCCAAGGTCTATTTAGAGCTTTCTTT.

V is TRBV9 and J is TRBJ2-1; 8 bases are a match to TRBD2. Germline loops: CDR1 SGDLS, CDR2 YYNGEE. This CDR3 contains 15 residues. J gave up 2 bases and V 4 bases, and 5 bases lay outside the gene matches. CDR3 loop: CASSQPGGAYNEQFF. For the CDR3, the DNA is TGTGCCAGCAGCCAACCGGGGGGGGCCTACAATGAGCAGTTCTTC.

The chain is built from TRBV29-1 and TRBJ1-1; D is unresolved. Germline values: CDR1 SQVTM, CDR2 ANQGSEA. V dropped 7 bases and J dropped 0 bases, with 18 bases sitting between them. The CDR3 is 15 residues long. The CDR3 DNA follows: TGCAGCGCCAAGAGGGCCCGCACAATGAACACTGAAGCTTTCTTT. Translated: CSAKRARTMNTEAFF. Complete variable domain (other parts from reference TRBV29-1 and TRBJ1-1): SAVISQKPSRDICQRGTSLTIQCQVDSQVTMMFWYRQQPGQSLTLIATANQGSEATYESGFVIDKFPISRPNLTFSTLTVSNMSPEDSSIYLCSAKRARTMNTEAFFGQGTRLTVV.

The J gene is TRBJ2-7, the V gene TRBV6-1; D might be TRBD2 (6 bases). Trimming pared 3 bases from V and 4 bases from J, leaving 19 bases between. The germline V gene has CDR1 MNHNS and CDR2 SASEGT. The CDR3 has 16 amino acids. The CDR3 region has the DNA TGTGCCAGCAGTGATTTCGGGACTCAGGGAGGTTACGAGCAGTACTTC. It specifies CASSDFGTQGGYEQYF.

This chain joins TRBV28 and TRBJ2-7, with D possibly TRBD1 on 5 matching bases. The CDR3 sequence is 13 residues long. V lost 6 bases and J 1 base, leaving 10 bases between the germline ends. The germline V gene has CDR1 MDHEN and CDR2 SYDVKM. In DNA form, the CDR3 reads TGTGCCAGCAGACCCGGACAATCCTACGAGCAGTACTTC. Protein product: CASRPGQSYEQYF.

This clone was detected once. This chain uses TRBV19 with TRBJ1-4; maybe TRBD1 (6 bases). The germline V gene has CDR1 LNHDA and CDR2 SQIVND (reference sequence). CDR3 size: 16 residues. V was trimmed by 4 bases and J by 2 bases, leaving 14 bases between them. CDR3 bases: TGTGCCAGTAGTAGCCCTCGGGGGGCGACTAATGAAAAACTGTTTTTT. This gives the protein CASSSPRGATNEKLFF.

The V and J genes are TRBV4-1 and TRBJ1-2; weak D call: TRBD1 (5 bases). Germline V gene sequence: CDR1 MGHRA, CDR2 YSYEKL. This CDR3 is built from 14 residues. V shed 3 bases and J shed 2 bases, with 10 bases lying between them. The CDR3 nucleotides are TGCGCCAGCAGCCACCAGGGAAGGAACTATGGCTACACCTTC. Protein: CASSHQGRNYGYTF.

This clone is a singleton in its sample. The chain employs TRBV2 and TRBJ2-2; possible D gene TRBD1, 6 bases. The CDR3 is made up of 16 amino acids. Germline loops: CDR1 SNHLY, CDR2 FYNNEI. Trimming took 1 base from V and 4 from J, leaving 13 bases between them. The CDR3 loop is CASSEGPGQFTGELFF. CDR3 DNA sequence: TGTGCCAGCAGTGAAGGTCCCGGACAGTTCACCGGGGAGCTGTTTTTT.

This chain's CDR3 is CASSDRQGAGELFF. The CDR3 DNA follows: TGTGCCAGCAGCGACCGACAGGGGGCCGGGGAGCTGTTTTTT. V usage is TRBV13 and J usage is TRBJ2-2; TRBD1 matches at 9 bases. There are 14 residues in the CDR3. Germline-derived CDR1 and CDR2 are PRHDT and FYEKMQ (reference sequence). Trimming removed 5 bases from V and 6 bases from J; junction bases left unmatched: 4.

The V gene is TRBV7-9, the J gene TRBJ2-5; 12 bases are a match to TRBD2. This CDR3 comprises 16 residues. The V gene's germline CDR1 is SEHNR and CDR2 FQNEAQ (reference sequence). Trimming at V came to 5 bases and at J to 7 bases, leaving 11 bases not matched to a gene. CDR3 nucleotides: TGTGCCAGCAGCCCCGGGACTAGCGGGTTTAAGGTGACCCAGTACTTC. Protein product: CASSPGTSGFKVTQYF.

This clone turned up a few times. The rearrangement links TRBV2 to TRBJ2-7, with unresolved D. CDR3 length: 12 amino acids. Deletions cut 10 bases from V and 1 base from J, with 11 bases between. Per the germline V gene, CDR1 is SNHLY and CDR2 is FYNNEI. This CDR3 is CATGISSYEQYF. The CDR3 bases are TGTGCCACTGGGATTTCGTCCTACGAGCAGTACTTC.

CDR3 sequence reads: CASSLDQGWTEAFF. CDR3 DNA: TGTGCCAGCAGCTTAGATCAGGGGTGGACTGAAGCTTTCTTT. This chain joins TRBV11-2 and TRBJ1-1; possible D gene TRBD1, 6 bases. V gave up 0 bases and J gave up 5 bases, with 10 bases separating them. The CDR3 sequence is 14 residues long. In germline, CDR1 is SGHAT, CDR2 FQNNGV.

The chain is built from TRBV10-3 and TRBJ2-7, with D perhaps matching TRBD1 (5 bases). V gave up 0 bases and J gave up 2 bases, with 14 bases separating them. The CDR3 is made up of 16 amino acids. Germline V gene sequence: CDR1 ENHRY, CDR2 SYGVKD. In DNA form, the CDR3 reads TGTGCCATCAGTGAGTCGAAGGGGCAGGACCCCTACGAGCAGTACTTC. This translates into CAISESKGQDPYEQYF.

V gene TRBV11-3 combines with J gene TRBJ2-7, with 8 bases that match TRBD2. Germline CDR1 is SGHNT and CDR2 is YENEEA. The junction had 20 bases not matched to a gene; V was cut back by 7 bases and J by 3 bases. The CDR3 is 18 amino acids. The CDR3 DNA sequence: TGTGCCAGCACCGTCACGGGTCTAGCGGGCCACCCCCTCTACGAGCAGTACTTC. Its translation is CASTVTGLAGHPLYEQYF.

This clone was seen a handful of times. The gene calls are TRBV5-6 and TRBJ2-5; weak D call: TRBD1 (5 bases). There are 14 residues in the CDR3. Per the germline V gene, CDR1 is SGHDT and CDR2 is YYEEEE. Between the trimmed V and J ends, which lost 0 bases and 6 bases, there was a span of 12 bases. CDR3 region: CASSLAAGRKTQYF. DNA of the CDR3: TGTGCCAGCAGCTTGGCCGCAGGGCGGAAGACCCAGTACTTC. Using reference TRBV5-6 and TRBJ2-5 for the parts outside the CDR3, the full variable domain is DAGVTQSPTHLIKTRGQQVTLRCSPKSGHDTVSWYQQALGQGPQFIFQYYEEEERQRGNFPDRFSGHQFPNYSSELNVNALLLGDSALYLCASSLAAGRKTQYFGPGTRLLVL.